The clone carrying this T cell receptor (beta chain) has more than one count but fewer than ten. What it binds is unknown. One end of the junction is discordant with germline, which a read error may explain. Stability of Graves' hyperthyroidism was defined as absent ophthalmopathy progression within 18 months. This sample is drawn from a study of T cells in Graves' hyperthyroidism and ophthalmopathy. Study-wide results and caveats: Ophthalmopathy and stable hyperthyroidism were told apart by a 13 V-J model.

The germline CDR1 and CDR2 sequences are SQVTM and ANQGSEA. The CDR3 consists of 14 residues. Regions amplified from RNA transcripts were the TCR beta CDR3 regions. An initial round of RT-PCR targeting the TCR CDR3 relied on the HTBI primer set. Each CDR3 protein gets one entry after TCRdb re-called the multiplex PCR reads with MiXCR. Seen here are around 500,000 distinct CDR3 sequences, 14% observed once, and the top ten hold approximately 15%. The V call is TRBV29-1, the J call TRBJ1-4; D ambiguous. The sample was blood. This receptor was identified in a woman in her thirties or forties with Graves' hyperthyroidism. The CDR3 nucleotides are TGCAGCGTCGAAGACCCCTCAACTAATGAAAAACTGTTTTTT. Its translation: CSVEDPSTNEKLFF.